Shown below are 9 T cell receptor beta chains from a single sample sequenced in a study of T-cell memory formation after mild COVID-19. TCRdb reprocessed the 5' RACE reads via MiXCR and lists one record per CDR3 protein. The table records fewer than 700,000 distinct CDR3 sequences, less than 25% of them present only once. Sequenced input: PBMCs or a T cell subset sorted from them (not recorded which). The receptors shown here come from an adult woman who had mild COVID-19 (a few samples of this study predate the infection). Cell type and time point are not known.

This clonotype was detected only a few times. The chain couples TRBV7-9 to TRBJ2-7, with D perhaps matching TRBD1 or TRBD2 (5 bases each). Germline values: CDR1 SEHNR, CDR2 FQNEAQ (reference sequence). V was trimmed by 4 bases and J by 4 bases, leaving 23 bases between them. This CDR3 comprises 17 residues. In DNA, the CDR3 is TGTGCCAGCAGCTCCTTCGACCCCGAGGGGCTGAGGTACGAGCAGTACTTC. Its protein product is CASSSFDPEGLRYEQYF.

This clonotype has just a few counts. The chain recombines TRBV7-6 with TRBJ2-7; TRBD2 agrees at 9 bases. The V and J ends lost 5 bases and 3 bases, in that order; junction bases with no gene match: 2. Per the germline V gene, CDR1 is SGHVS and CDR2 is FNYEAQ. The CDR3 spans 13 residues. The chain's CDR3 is CASSVSGGYEQYF. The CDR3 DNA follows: TGTGCCAGCAGCGTTAGCGGGGGCTACGAGCAGTACTTC.

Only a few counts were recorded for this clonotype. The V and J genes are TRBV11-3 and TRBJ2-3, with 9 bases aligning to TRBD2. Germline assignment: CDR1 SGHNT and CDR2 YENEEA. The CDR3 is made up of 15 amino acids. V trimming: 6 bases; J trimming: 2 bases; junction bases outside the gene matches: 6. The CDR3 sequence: CASSIAGVITDTQYF. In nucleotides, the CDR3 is TGTGCCAGCAGTATAGCGGGAGTGATCACAGATACGCAGTATTTT. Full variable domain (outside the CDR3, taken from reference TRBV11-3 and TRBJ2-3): EAGVVQSPRYKIIEKKQPVAFWCNPISGHNTLYWYLQNLGQGPELLIRYENEEAVDDSQLPKDRFSAERLKGVDSTLKIQPAELGDSAVYLCASSIAGVITDTQYFGPGTRLTVL.

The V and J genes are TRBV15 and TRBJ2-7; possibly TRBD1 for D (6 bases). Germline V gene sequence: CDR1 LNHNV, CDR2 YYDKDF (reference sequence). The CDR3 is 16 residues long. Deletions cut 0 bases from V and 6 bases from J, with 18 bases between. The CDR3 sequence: CATSRDPQGRTAEQYF. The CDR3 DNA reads TGTGCCACCAGCAGAGATCCCCAGGGGCGGACCGCCGAGCAGTACTTC. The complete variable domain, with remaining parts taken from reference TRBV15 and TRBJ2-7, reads DAMVIQNPRYQVTQFGKPVTLSCSQTLNHNVMYWYQQKSSQAPKLLFHYYDKDFNNEADTPDNFQSRRPNTSFCFLDIRSPGLGDTAMYLCATSRDPQGRTAEQYFGPGTRLTVT.

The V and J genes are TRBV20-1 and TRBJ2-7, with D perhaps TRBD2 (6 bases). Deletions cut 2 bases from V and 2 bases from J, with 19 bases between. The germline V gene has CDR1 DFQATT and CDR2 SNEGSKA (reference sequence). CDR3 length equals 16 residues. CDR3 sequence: CSARLFRDFEAYEQYF. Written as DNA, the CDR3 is TGCAGTGCTAGATTATTCCGGGACTTCGAGGCCTACGAGCAGTACTTC.

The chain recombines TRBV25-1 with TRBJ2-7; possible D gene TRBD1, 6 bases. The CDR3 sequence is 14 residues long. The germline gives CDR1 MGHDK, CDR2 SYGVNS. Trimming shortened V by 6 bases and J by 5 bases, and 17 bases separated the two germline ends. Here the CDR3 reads CASRPPDRGNEQYF. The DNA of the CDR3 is TGTGCCAGCAGACCTCCGGACAGAGGCAACGAGCAGTACTTC.

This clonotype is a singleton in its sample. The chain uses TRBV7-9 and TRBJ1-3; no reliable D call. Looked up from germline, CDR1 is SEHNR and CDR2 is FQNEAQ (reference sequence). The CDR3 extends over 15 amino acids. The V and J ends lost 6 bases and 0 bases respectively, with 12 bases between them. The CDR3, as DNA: TGTGCCAGCAGTAGGGTACCTAGCTCTGGAAACACCATATATTTT. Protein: CASSRVPSSGNTIYF.

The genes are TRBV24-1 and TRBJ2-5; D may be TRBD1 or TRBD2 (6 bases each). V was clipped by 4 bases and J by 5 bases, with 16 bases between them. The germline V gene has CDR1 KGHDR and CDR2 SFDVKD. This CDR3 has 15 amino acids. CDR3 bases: TGTGCCACCAGTGACCCGACTAGTAGGGGGGAGACCCAGTACTTC. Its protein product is CATSDPTSRGETQYF.

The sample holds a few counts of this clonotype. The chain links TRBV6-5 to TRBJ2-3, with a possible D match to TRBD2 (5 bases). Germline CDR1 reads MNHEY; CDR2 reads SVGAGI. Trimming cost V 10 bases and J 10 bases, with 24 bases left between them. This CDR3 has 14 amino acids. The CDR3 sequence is CATGIQPDLVPQYF. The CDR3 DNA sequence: TGTGCCACCGGGATACAACCCGATCTCGTGCCGCAGTATTTT.